This T cell receptor beta chain originates from a study of shared clonotypes between healthy human individuals. Points from the study as a whole: Clonotype sharing among donors, it was expected, would be affected by sequencing depth.

This clone was observed a single time. The antigen is undetermined. A far larger clone is one base from this, pointing to a likely read error. Other DNA sequences in this sample translate to the same CDR3. This CDR3 has 14 amino acids. Germline CDR1 is LNHNV and CDR2 is YYDKDF (reference sequence). V dropped 3 bases and J dropped 9 bases, with 17 bases sitting between them. Generated by immunoSEQ multiplex PCR, the TCRdb table keeps only in-frame clones and is missing some. Of about 480,000 clones in the sample, roughly 85% were seen once. This TCR derives from a woman aged 40-49 years in good health. Some clones in this sample may be carry-over from other donors' samples. This chain links TRBV15 with TRBJ1-1; D is possibly TRBD1 (6 bases). Sequencing was performed on PBMCs. In DNA form, the CDR3 reads TGTGCCACCAGCAGCCCCTTAGGGGGGCAGAAAGCTTTCTTT. Translation gives CATSSPLGGQKAFF.